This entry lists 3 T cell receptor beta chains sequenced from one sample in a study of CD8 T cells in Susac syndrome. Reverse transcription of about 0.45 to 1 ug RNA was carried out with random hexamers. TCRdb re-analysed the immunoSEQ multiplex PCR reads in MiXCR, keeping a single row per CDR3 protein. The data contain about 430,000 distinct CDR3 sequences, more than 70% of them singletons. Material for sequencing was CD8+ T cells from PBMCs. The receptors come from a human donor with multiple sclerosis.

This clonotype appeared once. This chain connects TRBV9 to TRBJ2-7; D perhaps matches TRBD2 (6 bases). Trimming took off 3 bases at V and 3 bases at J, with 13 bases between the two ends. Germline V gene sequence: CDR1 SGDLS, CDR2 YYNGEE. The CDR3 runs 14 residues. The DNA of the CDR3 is TGTGCCAGCAGCGGGAGGGACGGGGACTACGAGCAGTACTTC. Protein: CASSGRDGDYEQYF.

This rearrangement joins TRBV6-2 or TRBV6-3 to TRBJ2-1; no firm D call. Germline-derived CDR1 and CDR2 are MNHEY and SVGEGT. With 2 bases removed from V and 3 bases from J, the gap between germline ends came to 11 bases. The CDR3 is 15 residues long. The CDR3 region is CASSYKATFYNEQFF. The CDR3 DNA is TGTGCCAGCAGTTACAAGGCCACCTTCTACAATGAGCAGTTCTTC.

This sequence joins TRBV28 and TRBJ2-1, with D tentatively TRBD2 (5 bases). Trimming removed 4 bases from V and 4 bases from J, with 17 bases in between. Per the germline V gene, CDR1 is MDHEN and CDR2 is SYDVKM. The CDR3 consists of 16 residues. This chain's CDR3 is CASSSPTSFAYNEQFF. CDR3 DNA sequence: TGTGCCAGCAGTTCCCCTACTAGTTTCGCTTACAATGAGCAGTTCTTC.